The rows below give T cell receptor beta chains drawn from one sample of a study of T cells of healthy individuals. TCRdb independently ran MiXCR on the 5' RACE reads; one entry per CDR3 protein. The sample has 100,000 or so distinct CDR3 sequences; 17% are singletons. Every receptor here comes from a human donor in good health. Both conserved end residues are part of each CDR3. Each record gives: CDR3 DNA, CDR3 protein, D gene, J gene, clone size, V gene. A D gene is named only where the DNA matches it firmly. Expanded clones are given a class, and other clones once, few, many or no size at all.

TGTGCCAGCAGCTTGGCCCGAGAGAGGGCTAACTATGGCTACACCTTC	CASSLARERANYGYTF	.	TRBJ1-2	few	TRBV7-9
TGTGCCAGCAGTTTAGGGGACAGGGGCAGTGAAAAACTGTTTTTT	CASSLGDRGSEKLFF	TRBD1	TRBJ1-4	.	TRBV28
TGTGCCAGCAGCCCAGGGGGCCAAGAGACCCAGTACTTC	CASSPGGQETQYF	TRBD1	TRBJ2-5	many	TRBV7-9
TGTGCCAGCACCGGAAACCAGGAATACGAGCAGTACTTC	CASTGNQEYEQYF	.	TRBJ2-7	many	TRBV6-5
TGTGCCAGCAGTGGACTAGCGGGAGGCCAAGAGACCCAGTACTTC	CASSGLAGGQETQYF	TRBD2	TRBJ2-5	many	TRBV28
TGTGCCAGCAGCCTCGGAAGGAGGTACCTTGCCTACGAGCAGTACTTC	CASSLGRRYLAYEQYF	.	TRBJ2-7	many	TRBV6-2/TRBV6-3
TGTGCCAGCACCAGCCCCGACAGGCTCGGTGGAGATACGCAGTATTTT	CASTSPDRLGGDTQYF	.	TRBJ2-3	.	TRBV2
TGTGCCAGCAGCGTAGGAGGCACGGGGGGAAAACTGTTTTTT	CASSVGGTGGKLFF	.	TRBJ1-4	many	TRBV9
TGTGCCATCGGGTACAGAGATACGCAGTATTTT	CAIGYRDTQYF	.	TRBJ2-3	.	TRBV10-3
TGTGCCAGCAGCAGGCCAGCGGGGGGGCAGGAGACCCAGTACTTC	CASSRPAGGQETQYF	TRBD2	TRBJ2-5	.	TRBV5-5
TGTGCCAGCAGGGCAGGGGTCACGAACACCGGGGAGCTGTTTTTT	CASRAGVTNTGELFF	.	TRBJ2-2	many	TRBV2
TGTGCCCTGTCGCATACGAATTCACCCCTCCACTTT	CALSHTNSPLHF	.	TRBJ1-6	.	TRBV30